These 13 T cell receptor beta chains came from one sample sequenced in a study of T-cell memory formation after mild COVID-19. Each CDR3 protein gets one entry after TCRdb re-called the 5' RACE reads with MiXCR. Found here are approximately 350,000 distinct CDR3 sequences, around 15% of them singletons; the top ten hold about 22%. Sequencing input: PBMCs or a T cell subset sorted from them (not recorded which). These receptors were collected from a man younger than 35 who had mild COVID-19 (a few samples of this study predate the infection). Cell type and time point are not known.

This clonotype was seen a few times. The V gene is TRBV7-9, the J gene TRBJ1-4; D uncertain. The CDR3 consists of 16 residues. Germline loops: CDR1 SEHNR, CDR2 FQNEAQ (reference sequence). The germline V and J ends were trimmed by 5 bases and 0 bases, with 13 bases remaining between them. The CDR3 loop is CASSGPTASTNEKLFF. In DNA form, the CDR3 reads TGTGCCAGCAGCGGGCCGACCGCGTCAACTAATGAAAAACTGTTTTTT.

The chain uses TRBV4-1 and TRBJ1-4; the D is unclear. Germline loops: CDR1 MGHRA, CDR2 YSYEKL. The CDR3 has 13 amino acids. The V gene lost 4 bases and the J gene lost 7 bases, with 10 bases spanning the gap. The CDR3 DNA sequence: TGCGCCAGCAGCCTACTACTCGGTGAAAAACTGTTTTTT. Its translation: CASSLLLGEKLFF.

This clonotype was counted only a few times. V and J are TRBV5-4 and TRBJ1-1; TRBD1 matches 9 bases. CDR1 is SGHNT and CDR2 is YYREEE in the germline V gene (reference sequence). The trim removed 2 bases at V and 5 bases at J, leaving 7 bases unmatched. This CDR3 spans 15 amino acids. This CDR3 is CASSLTGQGLTEAFF. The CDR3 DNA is TGTGCCAGCAGCTTAACCGGACAGGGGCTTACTGAAGCTTTCTTT. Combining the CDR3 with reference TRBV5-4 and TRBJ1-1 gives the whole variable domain ETGVTQSPTHLIKTRGQQVTLRCSSQSGHNTVSWYQQALGQGPQFIFQYYREEENGRGNFPPRFSGLQFPNYSSELNVNALELDDSALYLCASSLTGQGLTEAFFGQGTRLTVV.

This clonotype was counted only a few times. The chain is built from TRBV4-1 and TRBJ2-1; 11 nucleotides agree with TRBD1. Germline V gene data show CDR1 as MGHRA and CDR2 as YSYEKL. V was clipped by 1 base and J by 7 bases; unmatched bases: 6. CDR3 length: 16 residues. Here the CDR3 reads CASSQGFGQGANEQFF. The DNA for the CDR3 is TGCGCCAGCAGCCAAGGGTTCGGACAGGGGGCGAATGAGCAGTTCTTC.

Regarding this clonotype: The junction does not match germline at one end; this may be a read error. The CDR3 region is CASSLGGRRNQPQHF. DNA of the CDR3: TGTGCCAGCAGCTTAGGGGGTAGGCGCAACCAGCCCCAGCATTTT. The chain couples TRBV11-2 to TRBJ1-5; D is undetermined. The germline V gene has CDR1 SGHAT and CDR2 FQNNGV. CDR3 length equals 15 residues.

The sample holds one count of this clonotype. CDR3 DNA: TGTGCCACCAGTGATCGAGGCGCCGGGGGGAGCACCGGGGAGCTGTTTTTT. Translated: CATSDRGAGGSTGELFF. The chain joins TRBV24-1 to TRBJ2-2; 7 nucleotides line up with TRBD2. The CDR3 is 17 amino acids. Per the germline V gene, CDR1 is KGHDR and CDR2 is SFDVKD. J was trimmed by 4 bases and V by 3 bases; bases with no gene match: 10.

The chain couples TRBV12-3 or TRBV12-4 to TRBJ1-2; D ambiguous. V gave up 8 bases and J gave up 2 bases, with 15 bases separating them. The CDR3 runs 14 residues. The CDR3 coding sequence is TGTGCCAGCGTAATGAATCCTCCCAACTATGGCTACACCTTC. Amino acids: CASVMNPPNYGYTF.

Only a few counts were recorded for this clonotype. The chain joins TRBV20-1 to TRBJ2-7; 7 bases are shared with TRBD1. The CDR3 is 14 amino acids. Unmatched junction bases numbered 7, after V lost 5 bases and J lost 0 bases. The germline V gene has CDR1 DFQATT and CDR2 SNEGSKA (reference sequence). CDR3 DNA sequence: TGCAGTGCTCCGACAGGGTATAACTCCTACGAGCAGTACGTC. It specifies CSAPTGYNSYEQYV.

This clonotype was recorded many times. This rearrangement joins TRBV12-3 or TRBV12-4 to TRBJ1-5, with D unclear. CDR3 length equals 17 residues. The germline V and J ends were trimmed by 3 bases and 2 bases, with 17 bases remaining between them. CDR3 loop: CASSLRSIVGGNQPQHF. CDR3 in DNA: TGTGCCAGCAGTTTGAGATCGATCGTTGGCGGCAATCAGCCCCAGCATTTT.

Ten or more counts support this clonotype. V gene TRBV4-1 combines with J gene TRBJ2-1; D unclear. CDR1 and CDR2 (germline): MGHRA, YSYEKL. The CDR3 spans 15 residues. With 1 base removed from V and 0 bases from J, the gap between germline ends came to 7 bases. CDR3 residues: CASSQARSSYNEQFF. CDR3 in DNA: TGCGCCAGCAGCCAAGCACGGAGCTCCTACAATGAGCAGTTCTTC.

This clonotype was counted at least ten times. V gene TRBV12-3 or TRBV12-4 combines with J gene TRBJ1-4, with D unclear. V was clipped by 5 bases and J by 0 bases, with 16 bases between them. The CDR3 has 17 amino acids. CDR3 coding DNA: TGTGCCAGCAGTCCGTCCCGTTCTACTGCAACTAATGAAAAACTGTTTTTT. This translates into CASSPSRSTATNEKLFF.

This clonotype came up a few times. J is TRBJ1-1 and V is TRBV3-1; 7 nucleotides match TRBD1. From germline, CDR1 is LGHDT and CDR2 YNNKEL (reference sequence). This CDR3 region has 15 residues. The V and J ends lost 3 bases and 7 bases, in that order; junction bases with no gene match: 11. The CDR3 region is CASSHRDRGKGEAFF. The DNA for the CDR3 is TGTGCCAGCAGCCACCGGGACAGAGGTAAGGGTGAAGCTTTCTTT.

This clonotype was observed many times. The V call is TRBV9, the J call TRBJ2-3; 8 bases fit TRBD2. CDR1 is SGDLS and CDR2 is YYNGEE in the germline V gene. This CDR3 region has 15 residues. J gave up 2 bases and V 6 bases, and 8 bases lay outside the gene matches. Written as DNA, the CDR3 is TGTGCCAGCACCCCGGGGGGGGCAATCACAGATACGCAGTATTTT. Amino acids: CASTPGGAITDTQYF.